The 20 T cell receptor beta chains in this list originate from one sample, sequenced in a study of shared clonotypes between healthy human individuals. Using immunoSEQ multiplex PCR, the repertoire was profiled, and TCRdb retains in-frame clones only, with some absent. Of about 2.1 million clones listed, 80% to 95% were seen once; the top ten hold 1.5% to 2%. Terminally differentiated effector memory CD45RA+ cells were excluded by CCR7 positive selection of CD45RO-negative cells. The sequencing input was naive CD8+ T cells from PBMCs. These receptors all come from a man aged 18 to 29 in good health. Some clones in this sample may be carry-over from other donors' samples.

This clone was observed once. The chain links TRBV28 to TRBJ2-7; 10 nucleotides match TRBD1. Per germline, CDR1 MDHEN and CDR2 SYDVKM. The CDR3 is 15 residues long. Germline trimming cut 6 bases from V and 6 bases from J; bases unmatched to any gene: 11. The CDR3 nucleotides are TGTGCCAGCAGCCCTGGGGACAGGGGCTTTGCCGAGCAGTACTTC. This encodes CASSPGDRGFAEQYF.

V gene TRBV4-1 combines with J gene TRBJ2-1; 10 nucleotides line up with TRBD2. The CDR3 runs 15 residues. Germline V gives CDR1 MGHRA, CDR2 YSYEKL. V lost 1 base to trimming and J lost 9 bases; unmatched junction nucleotides: 6. For the CDR3, the DNA is TGCGCCAGCAGCCAAGTTGCTAGCGGGAGTATTGAGCAGTTCTTC. Residues: CASSQVASGSIEQFF.

J is TRBJ2-7 and V is TRBV27; 7 nucleotides match TRBD2. This CDR3 has 18 residues. The germline CDR1 and CDR2 sequences are MNHEY and SMNVEV (reference sequence). V lost 5 bases to trimming and J lost 0 bases; unmatched junction nucleotides: 16. CDR3 in DNA: TGTGCCAGCAGTCAAACCCGAATGGGGGGGGAGAGCTCCTACGAGCAGTACTTC. It translates to CASSQTRMGGESSYEQYF.

The rearrangement uses TRBV11-1 and TRBJ2-7; D is uncertain. From germline, CDR1 is SGHAT and CDR2 FQDESV (reference sequence). V lost 4 bases and J 2 bases, leaving 9 bases between the germline ends. The CDR3 consists of 13 residues. The CDR3 nucleotides read TGTGCCAGCAGCTCCCGCCTGGCCTACGAGCAGTACTTC. Translating it yields CASSSRLAYEQYF.

This chain joins TRBV27 and TRBJ2-7; D possibly corresponds to TRBD1 (6 bases). Germline V gene sequence: CDR1 MNHEY, CDR2 SMNVEV (reference sequence). CDR3 size: 17 residues. The ends were cut back, 5 bases at V and 3 bases at J, with 23 bases in the middle. The DNA for the CDR3 is TGTGCCAGCAGTGCTATTCCAACAGGGCTGATACTCTACGAGCAGTACTTC. Translating gives CASSAIPTGLILYEQYF.

The chain is built from TRBV11-2 and TRBJ1-5; D ambiguous. V lost 2 bases and J lost 2, with 13 bases in between. The CDR3 spans 16 residues. Germline CDR1 is SGHAT and CDR2 is FQNNGV. The CDR3 sequence: CASSLRAVSGNQPQHF. The CDR3 DNA sequence: TGTGCCAGCAGCTTAAGGGCCGTGTCGGGCAATCAGCCCCAGCATTTT.

Worth noting for this clone: Other DNA sequences within the sample encode an identical CDR3. The J gene is TRBJ2-7, the V gene TRBV5-1, with TRBD2 matching over 7 bases. The CDR3 totals 15 residues. CDR1 is SGHRS and CDR2 is YFSETQ in the germline V gene. The V gene end was trimmed by 2 bases and the J gene end by 3 bases; junction bases not matched to a gene: 8. CDR3 sequence: CASSLGTGGLYEQYF. In DNA form, the CDR3 reads TGCGCCAGCAGCTTAGGGACGGGGGGACTCTACGAGCAGTACTTC. Looking up the rest from reference TRBV5-1 and TRBJ2-7 gives the full variable domain: KAGVTQTPRYLIKTRGQQVTLSCSPISGHRSVSWYQQTPGQGLQFLFEYFSETQRNKGNFPGRFSGRQFSNSRSEMNVSTLELGDSALYLCASSLGTGGLYEQYFGPGTRLTVT.

The rearrangement uses TRBV5-1 and TRBJ2-5; 9 nucleotides line up with TRBD1. The CDR3 spans 16 residues. Germline V lookup: CDR1 SGHRS, CDR2 YFSETQ. The J segment lost 4 bases and the V segment lost 0 bases, leaving 7 bases of the junction unmatched. This chain's CDR3 is CASSLGWDRDGETQYF. The DNA for the CDR3 is TGCGCCAGCAGCTTGGGTTGGGACAGGGATGGAGAGACCCAGTACTTC.

This rearrangement joins TRBV5-1 to TRBJ1-2; D is undetermined. The length of the CDR3 is 14 residues. V was clipped by 0 bases and J by 6 bases, with 12 bases between them. CDR1 and CDR2 (germline): SGHRS, YFSETQ. The DNA of the CDR3 is TGCGCCAGCAGCTTGGGGGGAGAAGTAAATGGCTACACCTTC. Translated, it gives CASSLGGEVNGYTF.

The V gene is TRBV5-5, the J gene TRBJ2-5, with 9 bases aligning to TRBD1. The CDR3 is made up of 17 amino acids. Trimming at V came to 2 bases and at J to 2 bases, leaving 10 bases not matched to a gene. The germline CDR1 and CDR2 sequences are SGHKS and YYEKEE (reference sequence). This CDR3 is CASSFGTGLLWQETQYF. The CDR3 DNA sequence: TGTGCCAGCAGCTTCGGGACAGGGCTTTTATGGCAAGAGACCCAGTACTTC.

This clone was counted only a few times. V is TRBV30 and J is TRBJ1-5; the match to TRBD1 covers 7 bases. The V and J ends lost 5 bases and 2 bases, in that order; junction bases with no gene match: 6. The length of the CDR3 is 14 residues. Looked up from germline, CDR1 is GTSNPN and CDR2 is SVGIG (reference sequence). In nucleotides, the CDR3 is TGTGCCTGGTGTACAGGGGCCGGCAATCAGCCCCAGCATTTT. Translated, it gives CAWCTGAGNQPQHF.

This clone was detected only once. CDR3 sequence reads: CASSELNSPYEQYF. CDR3 DNA: TGTGCCAGCAGTGAACTCAACTCGCCCTACGAGCAGTACTTC. The chain employs TRBV27 and TRBJ2-7; D unclear. Trimming cost V 5 bases and J 2 bases, with 13 bases left between them. CDR1 and CDR2 (germline): MNHEY, SMNVEV (reference sequence). The CDR3 length is 14 residues.

Regarding this clone: Other nucleotide sequences in the sample specify the same CDR3. The V call is TRBV2, the J call TRBJ2-7; no firm D call. This CDR3 has 11 amino acids. V gave up 4 bases and J gave up 1 base, with 2 bases separating them. Per germline, CDR1 SNHLY and CDR2 FYNNEI. CDR3 nucleotides: TGTGCCAGCAGTGGGTCCTACGAGCAGTACTTC. It yields the protein CASSGSYEQYF.

The chain couples TRBV19 to TRBJ1-1, with 7 bases aligning to TRBD1. CDR1 LNHDA and CDR2 SQIVND come from the germline V gene (reference sequence). The ends lost 5 bases at V and 6 bases at J; junction bases unmatched: 3. The CDR3 loop spans 12 amino acids. The CDR3 reads CASSYGTAEAFF. The CDR3 nucleotides read TGTGCCAGTAGTTACGGGACAGCTGAAGCTTTCTTT.

This rearrangement joins TRBV6-5 to TRBJ1-3; D unclear. The CDR3 sequence is 16 residues long. Deletions cut 2 bases from V and 2 bases from J, with 13 bases between. Germline V gene data show CDR1 as MNHEY and CDR2 as SVGAGI. The DNA of the CDR3 is TGTGCCAGCAGTTACAACCCCGTGGGAGCTGGAAACACCATATATTTT. Translation gives CASSYNPVGAGNTIYF.

This rearrangement joins TRBV7-9 to TRBJ2-7; D unclear. CDR3 length equals 12 residues. Germline V gives CDR1 SEHNR, CDR2 FQNEAQ (reference sequence). Trimming cost V 3 bases and J 3 bases, with 6 bases left between them. The CDR3 region is CASSFIGYEQYF. The CDR3 nucleotides are TGTGCCAGCAGCTTTATCGGCTACGAGCAGTACTTC.

The chain combines TRBV7-2 with TRBJ1-3; D is undetermined. The V end was cut by 5 bases, the J end by 4 bases, with 12 bases between. Germline V lookup: CDR1 SGHTA, CDR2 FQGNSA. The CDR3 runs to 14 residues. The CDR3: CASSASGVGNTIYF. DNA of the CDR3: TGTGCCAGCAGCGCATCCGGAGTCGGAAACACCATATATTTT.

This rearrangement joins TRBV23-1 to TRBJ2-7; 9 bases are shared with TRBD2. TRBV23-1 counts as an open reading frame of uncertain function. The junction had 18 bases not matched to a gene; V was cut back by 10 bases and J by 5 bases. The CDR3 covers 16 residues. The CDR3 protein is CATPEGLAGEPHEQYF. The CDR3, as DNA: TGCGCCACCCCGGAAGGATTAGCGGGGGAGCCCCACGAGCAGTACTTC.

This clone has just one count. This chain uses TRBV5-1 with TRBJ1-2; D uncertain. This CDR3 spans 13 amino acids. The germline V gene encodes CDR1 SGHRS and CDR2 YFSETQ. Trimming took off 5 bases at V and 2 bases at J, with 10 bases between the two ends. CDR3 sequence (DNA): TGCGCCAGCAGACCGTTACCGAACTATGGCTACACCTTC. It is translated as CASRPLPNYGYTF.

The chain is built from TRBV28 and TRBJ1-1, with 8 bases fitting TRBD1. The germline V gene encodes CDR1 MDHEN and CDR2 SYDVKM. V trimming: 3 bases; J trimming: 0 bases; junction bases outside the gene matches: 3. This CDR3 region has 15 residues. The CDR3 sequence is CASSFRDRMNTEAFF. The CDR3 region has the DNA TGTGCCAGCAGTTTTAGGGACAGGATGAACACTGAAGCTTTCTTT.